The rows below give T cell receptor beta chains drawn from one sample of a study of identifying expanded T cells in peripheral blood. Sequencing was performed with immunoSEQ multiplex PCR; in TCRdb, only in-frame clones are kept and a portion is missing. The sample consists of 80,000 to 95,000 clones, approximately 90% of them appearing once. The sequenced sample consisted of blood. The source is a person aged 18-70 years in good health. CDR3s include the opening cysteine and the closing phenylalanine or tryptophan. A D gene is named only where the DNA matches it firmly. Clone size is given for some rows only: seen once, a few or many times, or a class if the clone is expanded.

v_gene	j_gene	abundance	d_gene	CDR3nt	CDR3aa
TRBV7-8	TRBJ1-6	.	.	TGTGCCAGCAGCTTAGGGGGGTATAATTCACCCCTCCACTTT	CASSLGGYNSPLHF
TRBV6-4	TRBJ2-5	.	TRBD2	TGTGCCAGCAGTGAAGGAGCGGGGGACCAAGAGACCCAGTACTTC	CASSEGAGDQETQYF
TRBV19	TRBJ1-1	.	.	TGTGCCAGTAGTTCGTCCCTCGGGAACCCACTTAGGTCCACTGAAGCTTTCTTT	CASSSSLGNPLRSTEAFF
TRBV27	TRBJ1-3	once	.	TGTGCCAGCAACTTAGGGACCATGGGTAGGAACACCATATATTTT	CASNLGTMGRNTIYF
TRBV10-1	TRBJ1-2	.	.	TGCGCCAGCAGCCCCTCGGACGTGGGCAATTCGGGCTACACCTTC	CASSPSDVGNSGYTF
TRBV6-4	TRBJ2-3	.	.	TGTGCCAGCAGTTCAGGTGCGGGTACCACCGTAAATACGCAGTATTTT	CASSSGAGTTVNTQYF
TRBV30	TRBJ2-2	.	TRBD2	TGTGCCTGGAGGGTAGCGGGGAAAGTCGGGGAGCTGTTTTTT	CAWRVAGKVGELFF
TRBV5-4	TRBJ2-7	once	TRBD1	TGTGCCAGCAGCTTACGGACAGGGGGAAGCGAGCAGTACTTC	CASSLRTGGSEQYF
TRBV7-3	TRBJ2-3	.	TRBD2	TGTGCCAGCAGCTCACTAGCGGGAGGGGGTACGCAGTATTTT	CASSSLAGGGTQYF
TRBV18	TRBJ2-1	.	TRBD2	TGTGCCAGCTCACCGACTAGCGGAATCTACAATGAGCAGTTCTTC	CASSPTSGIYNEQFF
TRBV2	TRBJ2-7	.	.	TGTGCCAGCGGTGCCCGGACAGTCTACGAGCAGTACTTC	CASGARTVYEQYF
TRBV6-6	TRBJ2-1	.	TRBD1	TGTGCCAGCAGTTACTCGGAGACAGGGACGTTGTTCTTC	CASSYSETGTLFF
TRBV6-1	TRBJ2-1	.	TRBD2	TGTGCCAGCAGTGAAAGTGCGGGAGGATCCAATGAGCAGTTCTTC	CASSESAGGSNEQFF
TRBV18	TRBJ2-5	.	.	TGTGCCAGCTCACCACGTGAGAAAGAGACCCAGTACTTC	CASSPREKETQYF
TRBV18	TRBJ1-5	.	.	TGTGCCAGCTCCGAGTTCCCCCCGGGAGGAAATAGCAATCAGCCCCAGCATTTT	CASSEFPPGGNSNQPQHF
TRBV28	TRBJ2-7	.	.	TGTGCCAGCCTTAGCTCCTACGAGCAGTACTTC	CASLSSYEQYF
TRBV4-3	TRBJ1-2	.	TRBD1	TGCGCCAGCAGCCAAGTGCAGGGGGCTAACTATGGCTACACCTTC	CASSQVQGANYGYTF
TRBV7-2	TRBJ2-7	.	TRBD1	TGTGCCAGCAGCCCCCTCGGGACAGGGGCCTACGAGCAGTACTTC	CASSPLGTGAYEQYF
TRBV7-8	TRBJ2-5	once	TRBD2	TGTGCCAGCAGCAAACTAGCGGGCGGCCAAGAGACCCAGTACTTC	CASSKLAGGQETQYF
TRBV7-3	TRBJ2-5	.	.	TGTGCCAGCAGCCCCGGGAGAGAAGAGACCCAGTACTTC	CASSPGREETQYF
TRBV6-1	TRBJ2-1	.	TRBD2	TGTGCCAGCAGTCGTAGCGGGGAGGGATACAATGAGCAGTTCTTC	CASSRSGEGYNEQFF
TRBV7-9	TRBJ2-4	.	.	TGTGCCAGCAGCTTAGCATTAGGACCATTCAAAAACATTCAGTACTTC	CASSLALGPFKNIQYF
TRBV15	TRBJ2-7	.	TRBD1	TGTGCAGAGACCCCGGGCCACTCGGACAGGGATTACTACGAGCAGTACTTC	CAETPGHSDRDYYEQYF
TRBV19	TRBJ1-5	once	TRBD1	TGTGCCAGTAGTATAGACCCCGGGACAGGGGTCGGGCAGCCCCAGCATTTT	CASSIDPGTGVGQPQHF
TRBV6-6	TRBJ2-2	.	TRBD1	TGTGCCAGCAGTTACGGACAGGGGACGAACACCGGGGAGCTGTTTTTT	CASSYGQGTNTGELFF
TRBV18	TRBJ2-3	.	.	TGTGCCAGCTCCCAACAGGGTACGGGCACAGATACGCAGTATTTT	CASSQQGTGTDTQYF
TRBV5-6	TRBJ1-2	.	TRBD1	TGTGCCACTGGGACAGGGGGCGGGAATGGCTACACCTTC	CATGTGGGNGYTF
TRBV1	TRBJ1-2	.	.	TGCACCAGCAGTCGGAGGGGAGGGGACTATGGCTACACCTTC	CTSSRRGGDYGYTF
TRBV28	TRBJ2-1	.	.	TGTGCCAGCAGTTTTGGTTCCCGCAATGAGCAGTTCTTC	CASSFGSRNEQFF
TRBV30	TRBJ2-3	.	.	TGTGCCTGGAGTGTGGGGGGAGATACGCAGTATTTT	CAWSVGGDTQYF
TRBV5-5	TRBJ2-7	.	.	TGTGCCAGCAGCTTGCTTTTTGGGGGCGACGAGCAGTACTTC	CASSLLFGGDEQYF
TRBV28	TRBJ1-1	.	.	TGTGCCAGCAGTTTGGAGGTGTTGAACACTGAAGCTTTCTTT	CASSLEVLNTEAFF
TRBV7-3	TRBJ2-7	.	.	TGTGCCAGCAGCTTAACGTCGGCGGCTGTCTACGAGCAGTACTTC	CASSLTSAAVYEQYF
TRBV30	TRBJ1-5	.	.	TGTGCCTGGAGATCTACCGGGGGCAATCAGCCCCAGCATTTT	CAWRSTGGNQPQHF
TRBV29-1	TRBJ2-5	.	.	TGCAGCGTTGGGGGGAGTGGAAAGACCCAGTACTTC	CSVGGSGKTQYF
TRBV5-1	TRBJ1-5	.	TRBD1	TGCGCCAGCAGCTTGACAGGGGGCCGACAGCCCCAGCATTTT	CASSLTGGRQPQHF
TRBV9	TRBJ2-1	.	TRBD2	TGTGCCAGCAGCGTACTCCCTCGGGGACTAGCGGGAGTGGGGAATGAGCAGTTCTTC	CASSVLPRGLAGVGNEQFF
TRBV9	TRBJ1-2	.	.	TGTGCCAGCAGCCCCCGGGGGAACGTTGACTACACCTTC	CASSPRGNVDYTF
TRBV6-6	TRBJ2-7	.	TRBD2	TGTGCCAGCAGTCGAATCCAGACTAGCGCCTACGAGCAGTACTTC	CASSRIQTSAYEQYF
TRBV5-6	TRBJ2-6	.	.	TGTGCCAGCAGCTTCGTCGGGAACTCTGGGGCCAACGTCCTGACTTTC	CASSFVGNSGANVLTF
TRBV2	TRBJ2-7	.	.	TGTGCCAGCAGTCGAACAGGGTACGAGCAGTACTTC	CASSRTGYEQYF